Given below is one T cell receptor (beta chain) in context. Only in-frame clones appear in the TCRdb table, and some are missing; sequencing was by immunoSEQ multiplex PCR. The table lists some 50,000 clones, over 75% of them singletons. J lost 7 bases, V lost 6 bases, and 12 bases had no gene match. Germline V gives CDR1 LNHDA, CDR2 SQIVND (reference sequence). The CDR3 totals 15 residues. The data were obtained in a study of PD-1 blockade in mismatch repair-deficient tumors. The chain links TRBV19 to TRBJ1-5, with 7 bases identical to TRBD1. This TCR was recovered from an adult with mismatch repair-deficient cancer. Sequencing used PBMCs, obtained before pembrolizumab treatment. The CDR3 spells CASSPGGRGRQPQHF. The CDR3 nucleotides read TGTGCCAGTAGCCCTGGGGGGAGGGGGCGCCAGCCCCAGCATTTT.